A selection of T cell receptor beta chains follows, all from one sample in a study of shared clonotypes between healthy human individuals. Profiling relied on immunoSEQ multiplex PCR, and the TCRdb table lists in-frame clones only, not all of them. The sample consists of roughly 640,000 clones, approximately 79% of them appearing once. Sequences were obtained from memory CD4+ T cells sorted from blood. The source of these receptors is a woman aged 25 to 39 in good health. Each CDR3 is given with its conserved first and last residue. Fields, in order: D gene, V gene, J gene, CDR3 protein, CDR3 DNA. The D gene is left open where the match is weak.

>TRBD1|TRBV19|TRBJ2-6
CASSGETGTSGANVLTF
TGTGCCAGTAGTGGCGAGACAGGGACCTCTGGGGCCAACGTCCTGACTTTC
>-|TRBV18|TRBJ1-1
CASSLGQMNTEAFF
TGTGCCAGCTCACTGGGGCAGATGAACACTGAAGCTTTCTTT
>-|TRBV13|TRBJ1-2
CASSLGRGRGYTF
TGTGCCAGCAGCTTAGGCCGGGGGCGAGGCTACACCTTC
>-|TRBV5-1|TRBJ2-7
CASSLGDRDFHEQYF
TGCGCCAGCAGCTTGGGTGACAGGGACTTCCACGAGCAGTACTTC
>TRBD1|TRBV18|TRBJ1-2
CASSTPGQGGSGYTF
TGTGCCAGCTCAACTCCTGGACAGGGCGGCAGTGGCTACACCTTC
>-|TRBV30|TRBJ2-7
CAWSPGVGVGEQYF
TGTGCCTGGAGCCCGGGGGTGGGAGTAGGGGAGCAGTACTTC
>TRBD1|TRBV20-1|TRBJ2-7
CSAEGAYEQYF
TGCAGTGCTGAGGGGGCGTACGAGCAGTACTTC
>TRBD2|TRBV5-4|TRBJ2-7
CASSLGLAGPYEQYF
TGTGCCAGCAGCTTGGGACTAGCGGGTCCCTACGAGCAGTACTTC
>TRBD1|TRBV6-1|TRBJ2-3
CASMDRVTDTQYF
TGTGCCAGCATGGACAGGGTCACAGATACGCAGTATTTT
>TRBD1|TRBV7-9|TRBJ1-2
CASSRSGTASNYGYTF
TGTGCCAGCAGCCGCTCCGGGACAGCTTCTAACTATGGCTACACCTTC
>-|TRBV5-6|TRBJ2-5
CASSRRLVETQYF
TGTGCCAGCAGCCGAAGACTAGTAGAGACCCAGTACTTC
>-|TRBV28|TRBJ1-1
CASRNITGIRTNTEAFF
TGTGCCAGCAGGAACATTACAGGGATTAGGACGAACACTGAAGCTTTCTTT